The rows below give T cell receptor beta chains drawn from one sample of a study of cytomegalovirus exposure and HLA in healthy donors. Generated by immunoSEQ multiplex PCR, the TCRdb table keeps only in-frame clones and is missing some. The sample comprises 150,000 to 200,000 clones, nearly 80% of which are singletons, and about an eighth rests with the top ten. Sequenced input: PBMCs. These receptors originate from a woman aged 40 to 50 in good health and CMV-seronegative. Both conserved end residues are part of each CDR3. A D gene is named only where the DNA matches it firmly. Some rows have no size entry. The others give once, few or many, or a class for an expanded clone.

j_gene: TRBJ2-7; d_gene: TRBD1; v_gene: TRBV7-3; abundance: NA; CDR3nt: TGTGCCAGCAGCTCCAACCCGGGACAGGGAATACACGAGCAGTACTTC; CDR3aa: CASSSNPGQGIHEQYF
j_gene: TRBJ2-3; d_gene: TRBD2; v_gene: TRBV6-5; abundance: NA; CDR3nt: TGTGCCAGCAGCACCGGGGGGGGGCCGCTAGATACGCAGTATTTT; CDR3aa: CASSTGGGPLDTQYF
j_gene: TRBJ2-3; d_gene: NA; v_gene: TRBV10-3; abundance: NA; CDR3nt: TGTGCCATCAGTGAAGGTAGCGGAAGCACAGATACGCAGTATTTT; CDR3aa: CAISEGSGSTDTQYF
j_gene: TRBJ2-5; d_gene: NA; v_gene: TRBV15; abundance: NA; CDR3nt: TGTGCCACCAGCCCACGGTTCTTAGAGACCCAGTACTTC; CDR3aa: CATSPRFLETQYF
j_gene: TRBJ2-3; d_gene: TRBD1; v_gene: TRBV23-1; abundance: NA; CDR3nt: TGCGCCAGCAGTCAAATTTGGGACAGGCCATTTGAAATTCCCGACCGGAGCACAGATACGCAGTATTTT; CDR3aa: CASSQIWDRPFEIPDRSTDTQYF
j_gene: TRBJ2-7; d_gene: NA; v_gene: TRBV18; abundance: NA; CDR3nt: TGTGCCAGCTCACTATCCCAGGTACACGAGCAGTACTTC; CDR3aa: CASSLSQVHEQYF
j_gene: TRBJ2-3; d_gene: TRBD1; v_gene: TRBV9; abundance: once; CDR3nt: TGTGCCAGCAGACAGGGGGAAGGAGCAGATACGCAGTATTTT; CDR3aa: CASRQGEGADTQYF
j_gene: TRBJ2-7; d_gene: TRBD1; v_gene: TRBV2; abundance: few; CDR3nt: TGTGCCAGCGGTACAGGGGAGATTTTTAGCTCCTACGAGCAGTACTTC; CDR3aa: CASGTGEIFSSYEQYF
j_gene: TRBJ2-7; d_gene: TRBD1; v_gene: TRBV5-6; abundance: NA; CDR3nt: TGTGCCAGCAGCGACCGACAGGGGCTCGGCGAGCAGTACTTC; CDR3aa: CASSDRQGLGEQYF
j_gene: TRBJ2-7; d_gene: TRBD2; v_gene: TRBV19; abundance: NA; CDR3nt: TGTGCCAGTAGTTGGGGAGGGTCCTACGAGCAGTACTTC; CDR3aa: CASSWGGSYEQYF
j_gene: TRBJ1-1; d_gene: NA; v_gene: TRBV30; abundance: NA; CDR3nt: TGTGCCTGGAGCCAGCGGGACACTGAAGCTTTCTTT; CDR3aa: CAWSQRDTEAFF
j_gene: TRBJ1-3; d_gene: TRBD1; v_gene: TRBV18; abundance: once; CDR3nt: TGTGCCAGCTCACCGGACAGGGCTGGAAACACCATATATTTT; CDR3aa: CASSPDRAGNTIYF
j_gene: TRBJ1-2; d_gene: TRBD1; v_gene: TRBV7-2; abundance: NA; CDR3nt: TGTGCCAGCAGCGAAGGGGGACAGCTCCTCTATGGCTACACCTTC; CDR3aa: CASSEGGQLLYGYTF
j_gene: TRBJ1-5; d_gene: TRBD1; v_gene: TRBV5-1; abundance: NA; CDR3nt: TGCGCCAGCAGCCCGACAGGGGGAAATCAGCCCCAGCATTTT; CDR3aa: CASSPTGGNQPQHF
j_gene: TRBJ1-5; d_gene: TRBD1; v_gene: TRBV4-2; abundance: NA; CDR3nt: TGTGCCAGCAGCCAAGAGTGGGGACAGAATCAGCCCCAGCATTTT; CDR3aa: CASSQEWGQNQPQHF
j_gene: TRBJ1-1; d_gene: NA; v_gene: TRBV29-1; abundance: few; CDR3nt: TGCAGCGTTGCGGGACTAGGACCGAACACTGAAGCTTTCTTT; CDR3aa: CSVAGLGPNTEAFF
j_gene: TRBJ2-2; d_gene: NA; v_gene: TRBV6-5; abundance: NA; CDR3nt: TGTGCCAGCAGTCCCCAACAGGGTTCCGGGGAGCTGTTTTTT; CDR3aa: CASSPQQGSGELFF
j_gene: TRBJ2-3; d_gene: NA; v_gene: TRBV5-1; abundance: few; CDR3nt: TGCGCCAGCAGCTTAGGACTACCCCCCACAGATACGCAGTATTTT; CDR3aa: CASSLGLPPTDTQYF
j_gene: TRBJ2-1; d_gene: NA; v_gene: TRBV29-1; abundance: NA; CDR3nt: TGCAGCGTTGGACGGGAGCGCAATGAGCAGTTCTTC; CDR3aa: CSVGRERNEQFF
j_gene: TRBJ1-6; d_gene: NA; v_gene: TRBV28; abundance: NA; CDR3nt: TGTGCCAGCAGTTTATCAGGGTCCTCACCCCCCCTCCACTTT; CDR3aa: CASSLSGSSPPLHF
j_gene: TRBJ2-2; d_gene: TRBD2; v_gene: TRBV5-1; abundance: NA; CDR3nt: TGCGCCAGCAGCACCGTCCCCCCCAGCGGGGGGTACACCGGGGAGCTGTTTTTT; CDR3aa: CASSTVPPSGGYTGELFF
j_gene: TRBJ2-4; d_gene: NA; v_gene: TRBV5-4; abundance: NA; CDR3nt: TGTGCCAGCAGCTTGGACAGGATGCTGAACAGTCAGTACTTC; CDR3aa: CASSLDRMLNSQYF
j_gene: TRBJ1-4; d_gene: NA; v_gene: TRBV5-6; abundance: NA; CDR3nt: TGTGCCAGCAGCTTGTCGTTTGACAGGTCTAATGAAAAACTGTTTTTT; CDR3aa: CASSLSFDRSNEKLFF
j_gene: TRBJ2-7; d_gene: TRBD2; v_gene: TRBV6-5; abundance: NA; CDR3nt: TGTGCCAGCCGCGGACTAGGTGAGCAGTACTTC; CDR3aa: CASRGLGEQYF
j_gene: TRBJ2-3; d_gene: NA; v_gene: TRBV2; abundance: once; CDR3nt: TGTGCCAGCAGTCTGGGAGCGGCGGGTACAGATACGCAGTATTTT; CDR3aa: CASSLGAAGTDTQYF
j_gene: TRBJ2-1; d_gene: NA; v_gene: TRBV10-3; abundance: NA; CDR3nt: TGTGCCATCAGTGAAAACGGGAGAGGCGATGAGCAGTTCTTC; CDR3aa: CAISENGRGDEQFF
j_gene: TRBJ2-6; d_gene: NA; v_gene: TRBV5-4; abundance: NA; CDR3nt: TGTGCCAGCCCCGGAGGGGGCGCGATCTCTGGGGCCAACGTCCTGACTTTC; CDR3aa: CASPGGGAISGANVLTF
j_gene: TRBJ2-1; d_gene: TRBD2; v_gene: TRBV7-3; abundance: NA; CDR3nt: TGTGCCAGCAGCCTTAGTGGTCTAGCGGACGAGCAGTTCTTC; CDR3aa: CASSLSGLADEQFF
j_gene: TRBJ2-5; d_gene: TRBD1; v_gene: TRBV7-9; abundance: NA; CDR3nt: TGTGCCAGCAGCTTAGCCCGGGACAGGAATCGGACCCAGTACTTC; CDR3aa: CASSLARDRNRTQYF
j_gene: TRBJ1-5; d_gene: NA; v_gene: TRBV7-9; abundance: NA; CDR3nt: TGTTCCAGCAGCTTATCTAATCAGCCCCAGCATTTT; CDR3aa: CSSSLSNQPQHF
j_gene: TRBJ2-3; d_gene: TRBD2; v_gene: TRBV5-5; abundance: NA; CDR3nt: TGTGCCAGCAGCTTAGGGGAGGGAAAGGCAGATACGCAGTATTTT; CDR3aa: CASSLGEGKADTQYF
j_gene: TRBJ2-3; d_gene: TRBD1; v_gene: TRBV11-1; abundance: NA; CDR3nt: TGTGCCAGCAGCTTAGGCAGGGGGCGGGATACGCAGTATTTT; CDR3aa: CASSLGRGRDTQYF
j_gene: TRBJ2-2; d_gene: TRBD2; v_gene: TRBV5-8; abundance: NA; CDR3nt: TGTGCCAGCAGCTTGACTAGCGGGAGACTTCCGAACACCGGGGAGCTGTTTTTT; CDR3aa: CASSLTSGRLPNTGELFF
j_gene: TRBJ1-5; d_gene: NA; v_gene: TRBV7-8; abundance: NA; CDR3nt: TGTGCCAGCAGCGGACACCGGGACACTTATCAGCCCCAGCATTTT; CDR3aa: CASSGHRDTYQPQHF
j_gene: TRBJ2-2; d_gene: TRBD1; v_gene: TRBV7-8; abundance: NA; CDR3nt: TGTGCCAGCAGCTCTCGGGACAGGGTTTACACCGGGGAGCTGTTTTTT; CDR3aa: CASSSRDRVYTGELFF
j_gene: TRBJ2-7; d_gene: NA; v_gene: TRBV18; abundance: NA; CDR3nt: TGTGCCAGCTCACCGGAGTCCTACGAGCAGTACTTC; CDR3aa: CASSPESYEQYF
j_gene: TRBJ2-7; d_gene: TRBD2; v_gene: TRBV30; abundance: NA; CDR3nt: TGTGCCTGGAGTGTCGGGGGGGCCTACGAGCAGTACTTC; CDR3aa: CAWSVGGAYEQYF
j_gene: TRBJ2-1; d_gene: NA; v_gene: TRBV11-2; abundance: NA; CDR3nt: TGTGCCAGCAGCTTAGATTATCCGAATGAGCAGTTCTTC; CDR3aa: CASSLDYPNEQFF
j_gene: TRBJ1-2; d_gene: TRBD1; v_gene: TRBV6-6; abundance: NA; CDR3nt: TGTGCCAGCAGTTACTCTGGACAGGGATACGATGGCTACACCTTC; CDR3aa: CASSYSGQGYDGYTF
j_gene: TRBJ2-7; d_gene: NA; v_gene: TRBV7-9; abundance: NA; CDR3nt: TGTGCCAGCAGCTTACTCACAGCTTACGAGCAGTACTTC; CDR3aa: CASSLLTAYEQYF
j_gene: TRBJ2-3; d_gene: NA; v_gene: TRBV19; abundance: NA; CDR3nt: TGTGCCAGTAGTCAATCCCTAATCCCCGATACGCAGTATTTT; CDR3aa: CASSQSLIPDTQYF